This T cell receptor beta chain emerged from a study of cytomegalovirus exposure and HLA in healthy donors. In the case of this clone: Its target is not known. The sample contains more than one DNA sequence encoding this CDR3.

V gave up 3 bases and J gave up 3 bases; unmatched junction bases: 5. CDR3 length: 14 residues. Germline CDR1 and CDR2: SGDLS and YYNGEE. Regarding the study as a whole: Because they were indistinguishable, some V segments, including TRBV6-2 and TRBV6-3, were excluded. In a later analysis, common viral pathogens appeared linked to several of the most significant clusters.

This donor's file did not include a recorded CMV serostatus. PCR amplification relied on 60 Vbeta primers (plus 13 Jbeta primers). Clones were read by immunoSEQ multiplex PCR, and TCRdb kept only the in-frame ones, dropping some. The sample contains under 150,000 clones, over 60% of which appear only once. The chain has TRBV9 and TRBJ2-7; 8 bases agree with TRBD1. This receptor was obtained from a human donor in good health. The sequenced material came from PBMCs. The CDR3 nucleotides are TGTGCCAGCAGCGCCGGACAGGGTGGCTACGAGCAGTACTTC. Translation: CASSAGQGGYEQYF.